This T cell receptor beta chain originates from a study of technical replicates of blood from a handful of donors. Data came from immunoSEQ multiplex PCR; TCRdb stores just in-frame clones and leaves some out. In the table there are under 15,000 clones, approximately 93% of which are singletons. The specimen sequenced was PBMCs. This clonotype was obtained from a human donor in good health.

For the CDR3, the DNA is TGTGCCTGGAGTGTACAGGGAATCCATGGCTACACCTTC. Residues: CAWSVQGIHGYTF. The J gene is TRBJ1-2, the V gene TRBV30, with D maybe TRBD1 (6 bases). This CDR3 contains 13 residues. Per the germline V gene, CDR1 is GTSNPN and CDR2 is SVGIG (reference sequence). Trimming stripped 0 bases from V and 6 bases from J, with 11 bases between.